Below are 26 T cell receptor beta chains sequenced from a single sample in a study of T cell clonality in common variable immunodeficiency. The assay was immunoSEQ multiplex PCR, and TCRdb's table has in-frame clones only and misses some. Captured here are under 45,000 clones, none seen once; the top ten comprise over 1.1%. Sequencing input: peripheral blood mononuclear cells. These receptors were obtained from a person between 18 and 70 years old in good health.

By its share, this clone is medium-sized (0.01 to 0.1%). Coverage ceases 3 residues before the CDR3 finishes, and the germline J gene fills in the end. V is TRBV19 and J is TRBJ2-7; 8 nucleotides line up with TRBD1. Looked up from germline, CDR1 is LNHDA and CDR2 is SQIVND (reference sequence). J was trimmed by 3 bases and V by 3 bases; bases with no gene match: 7. CDR3 length: 15 amino acids. CDR3 DNA (partial): TGTGCCAGTAGTATGGCCACCGGGACAGGCTACGAG. Protein sequence: CASSMATGTGYE. The entire CDR3 is CASSMATGTGYEQYF.

There are many counts of this clone. The sequence runs out 3 residues before the end of the CDR3; the remainder is reconstructed from the germline J gene. Other DNA sequences in the same sample also yield this CDR3. The rearrangement uses TRBV29-1 and TRBJ2-3; a weak D match, TRBD2 (5 bases). Trimming shortened V by 3 bases and J by 0 bases, and 7 bases separated the two germline ends. The length of the CDR3 is 13 residues. Per germline, CDR1 SQVTM and CDR2 ANQGSEA. The covered CDR3 bases are TGCAGCGTTGATCGGGGTAGCACAGATACG. Its protein is CSVDRGSTDT. In full, the CDR3 is CSVDRGSTDTQYF.

This clone was seen repeatedly, ten times or more. The CDR3 end falls 3 residues outside the read, so it is completed with the germline J gene. The genes are TRBV20-1 and TRBJ1-1, with a possible D match to TRBD1 (6 bases). V lost 7 bases and J 0 bases, leaving 15 bases between the germline ends. This CDR3 comprises 14 residues. Per the germline V gene, CDR1 is DFQATT and CDR2 is SNEGSKA (reference sequence). The covered CDR3 bases are TGCAGTGTCTCCAGGGGACACATGAACACTGAA. It translates to CSVSRGHMNTE. The entire CDR3 reads CSVSRGHMNTEAFF.

This clone was picked up many times. The read gets to within 3 residues of the CDR3 end, and the germline J gene fills in the rest. The J gene is TRBJ2-7, the V gene TRBV4-2, with D hard to call. CDR1 is LGHNA and CDR2 is YNFKEQ in the germline V gene. The CDR3 covers 13 residues. Trimming took off 1 base at V and 2 bases at J, with 6 bases between the two ends. The DNA read from the CDR3 is TGTGCCAGCAGCCAAGCCCGGGCCTACGAG. Translating it yields CASSQARAYE. The whole CDR3 is CASSQARAYEQYF.

This clone was detected ten times or more. The read stops 3 residues short of the end of the CDR3; the missing end is completed from the germline J gene. The chain joins TRBV6-4 to TRBJ1-1; unclear D gene. This CDR3 comprises 14 residues. Germline loops: CDR1 MRHNA, CDR2 SNTAGT. CDR3 DNA (partial): TGTGCCAGCAGTGACGCCCTTGGATCGAGACAC. Translated, it gives CASSDALGSRH. The CDR3 in its entirety is CASSDALGSRHAFF.

This clone was recorded at least ten times. The read ends 3 residues early relative to the CDR3; the germline J gene fills the gap. This sequence joins TRBV10-3 and TRBJ2-7; the D gene is possibly TRBD1 (6 bases). The germline CDR1 and CDR2 sequences are ENHRY and SYGVKD. This CDR3 contains 15 residues. V was trimmed by 2 bases and J by 0 bases, leaving 11 bases between them. CDR3 sequence reads: CAISEDRTVSYEQYF. The CDR3 bases that were read are TGTGCCATCAGTGAGGACCGGACAGTCTCCTACGAG.

This clone was found many times. The sequenced fragment ends 3 residues before the CDR3 boundary, so the rest is inferred from the germline J gene. The chain employs TRBV19 and TRBJ1-3; weak D call: TRBD1 (6 bases). Germline values: CDR1 LNHDA, CDR2 SQIVND (reference sequence). Trimming took off 10 bases at V and 0 bases at J, with 13 bases between the two ends. The CDR3 runs 14 residues. CDR3 bases read: TGTGCCACTACCGACAGGAACTCTGGAAACACC. Translated: CATTDRNSGNT. From start to end, the CDR3 is CATTDRNSGNTIYF. The whole variable domain, remainder taken from reference TRBV19 and TRBJ1-3, is DGGITQSPKYLFRKEGQNVTLSCEQNLNHDAMYWYRQDPGQGLRLIYYSQIVNDFQKGDIAEGYSVSREKKESFPLTVTSAQKNPTAFYLCATTDRNSGNTIYFGEGSWLTVV.

This clone came up many times. The read stops 3 residues short of the end of the CDR3; the missing end is completed from the germline J gene. The chain links TRBV20-1 to TRBJ2-2; 7 bases are a match to TRBD1. This CDR3 region has 14 residues. V shed 3 bases and J 1 base; nucleotides not matched to a gene: 2. The germline V gene has CDR1 DFQATT and CDR2 SNEGSKA (reference sequence). CDR3 bases read: TGCAGTGCTAGTAGGGACAGGAACACCGGGGAG. Amino acid sequence: CSASRDRNTGE. The entire CDR3 protein reads CSASRDRNTGELFF.

This clone was picked up many times. The read ends 3 residues early relative to the CDR3; the germline J gene fills the gap. The J gene is TRBJ2-3, the V gene TRBV20-1, with 9 bases fitting TRBD2. The J segment lost 2 bases and the V segment lost 6 bases, leaving 6 bases of the junction unmatched. The CDR3 totals 14 residues. Per the germline V gene, CDR1 is DFQATT and CDR2 is SNEGSKA (reference sequence). The CDR3 bases that were read are TGCAGTGCGACACTAGCGGGTTTCACAGATACG. It is translated as CSATLAGFTDT. The entire CDR3 is CSATLAGFTDTQYF.

There are many counts of this clone. This clone may be a read error of a much larger clone one base away. The read stops 3 residues short of the end of the CDR3; the missing end is completed from the germline J gene. The gene calls are TRBV5-1 and TRBJ2-2; TRBD1 might be the D (5 bases). Looked up from germline, CDR1 is SGHRS and CDR2 is YFSETQ. The CDR3 extends over 15 amino acids. Deletions cut 4 bases from V and 0 bases from J, with 10 bases between. The CDR3 spells CASSPTDTNTGELFF. The DNA read from the CDR3 is TGCGCCAGCAGCCCGACAGATACGAACACCGGGGAG.

This clone was seen repeatedly, ten times or more. Read coverage stops 3 residues before the CDR3 terminus; the germline J gene supplies the remainder. The rearrangement links TRBV2 to TRBJ2-5, with D perhaps matching TRBD1 (6 bases). The V end lost 5 bases, the J end lost 2 bases, and 15 bases lay between the germline ends. CDR3 length: 15 amino acids. The germline CDR1 and CDR2 sequences are SNHLY and FYNNEI. CDR3 amino acids: CASSHPDGTQETQYF. Incomplete CDR3 DNA: TGTGCCAGCAGTCACCCCGACGGGACACAAGAGACC.

This clone has ten or more counts. The read finishes 3 residues shy of the CDR3 end, and the germline J gene is used to complete it. The genes are TRBV18 and TRBJ2-7; 7 positions match TRBD2. From germline, CDR1 is KGHSH and CDR2 LQKENI. V was pared by 2 bases and J by 2 bases, with 9 bases of the junction left unmatched. The length of the CDR3 is 16 residues. The CDR3 reads CASSPGRAGPPYEQYF. The sequenced part of the CDR3 DNA is TGTGCCAGCTCACCAGGGAGGGCGGGTCCCCCCTACGAG.

The sample holds many counts of this clone. The CDR3 is cut off 3 residues early in the read; its end comes from the germline J gene. The rearrangement joins TRBV6-2 or TRBV6-3 to TRBJ2-3; 9 bases are shared with TRBD2. CDR3 length equals 16 residues. Trimming took 6 bases from V and 2 from J; bases not matched to a gene: 9. In germline, CDR1 is MNHEY, CDR2 SVGEGT. The sequenced CDR3 bases are TGTGCCAGCAGGCCCCTAGCGGGACGGGACACAGATACG. Amino acids: CASRPLAGRDTDT. The full CDR3 reads CASRPLAGRDTDTQYF.

This clone came up many times. The sequence runs out 3 residues before the end of the CDR3; the remainder is reconstructed from the germline J gene. J is TRBJ2-1 and V is TRBV5-1; D remains ambiguous. CDR3 length: 13 amino acids. The V end lost 0 bases, the J end lost 7 bases, and 8 bases lay between the germline ends. Germline V gives CDR1 SGHRS, CDR2 YFSETQ. CDR3 region: CASSLVGRNEQFF. The CDR3 bases that were read are TGCGCCAGCAGCTTGGTTGGCCGAAATGAG.

This clone has at least ten counts. The read ends 3 residues early relative to the CDR3; the germline J gene fills the gap. This sequence joins TRBV20-1 and TRBJ2-3; the match to TRBD2 covers 11 bases. Germline values: CDR1 DFQATT, CDR2 SNEGSKA (reference sequence). This CDR3 is built from 17 residues. This CDR3 reads CSAPVPGLAATRGTQYF. CDR3 bases read: TGCAGTGCTCCGGTCCCGGGACTAGCGGCGACTCGCGGAACG.

The table lists this clone with many counts. The read terminates 3 residues before the CDR3 end, so the remaining end is supplied by the germline J gene. The V call is TRBV20-1, the J call TRBJ2-3; TRBD2 is a possible D gene (6 bases). CDR1 and CDR2 from the germline V gene are DFQATT and SNEGSKA (reference sequence). The CDR3 is made up of 13 amino acids. V lost 0 bases and J 6 bases, leaving 10 bases between the germline ends. CDR3 bases read: TGCAGTGCTAGAGAGGGCGGGATGGATACG. It encodes CSAREGGMDT. The complete CDR3 protein is CSAREGGMDTQYF.

This clone was observed a few times. The read gets to within 3 residues of the CDR3 end, and the germline J gene fills in the rest. This chain uses TRBV20-1 with TRBJ1-1; maybe TRBD1 (5 bases). Trimming cost V 1 base and J 0 bases, with 12 bases left between them. The germline CDR1 and CDR2 sequences are DFQATT and SNEGSKA (reference sequence). CDR3 length equals 15 residues. The CDR3 DNA, read in part, is TGCAGTGCTAGAGCCTCGACAGATATGAACACTGAA. Amino acids: CSARASTDMNTE. Given in full, the CDR3 is CSARASTDMNTEAFF.

The sample holds many counts of this clone. The read stops 3 residues short of the end of the CDR3; the missing end is completed from the germline J gene. The V call is TRBV20-1, the J call TRBJ1-2; D perhaps matches TRBD1 (5 bases). Germline V gene data show CDR1 as DFQATT and CDR2 as SNEGSKA (reference sequence). The ends were cut back, 4 bases at V and 2 bases at J, with 11 bases in the middle. The CDR3 is 13 residues long. The CDR3: CSAMPTDNYGYTF. Incomplete CDR3 DNA: TGCAGTGCTATGCCGACAGACAACTATGGC.

This clone was seen at least ten times. The CDR3 extends 3 residues past the end of the read, so its final part is completed from the germline J gene. This chain uses TRBV28 with TRBJ2-3, with TRBD1 as a possible D gene (7 bases). Trimming pared 5 bases from V and 2 bases from J, leaving 14 bases between. Germline lookup yields CDR1 MDHEN and CDR2 SYDVKM. The CDR3 contains 15 residues. CDR3 DNA (partial): TGTGCCAGCAGTCCTCAGGGGGGATTCACAGATACG. It yields the protein CASSPQGGFTDT. The entire CDR3 protein is CASSPQGGFTDTQYF.

A remark on this clone: The observed sequence ends 3 residues before the CDR3 terminus, with the missing tail filled in from the germline J gene. V is TRBV7-9 and J is TRBJ1-2, with TRBD1 as a possible D gene (5 bases). Germline V lookup: CDR1 SEHNR, CDR2 FQNEAQ (reference sequence). CDR3 length: 15 residues. The CDR3 sequence: CASSSGTSGRSDYTF. Partial CDR3 DNA: TGTGCCAGCAGCTCCGGGACTAGCGGGAGGAGCGAC.

This clone came up many times. The CDR3 bases that were read are TGCAGTGCTAAATCGACTAGCGGATTCCAAGAGACC. This sequence encodes CSAKSTSGFQET. The complete CDR3 sequence is CSAKSTSGFQETQYF. V gene TRBV20-1 combines with J gene TRBJ2-5, with 9 bases identical to TRBD2. With the read ending 3 residues before the CDR3 end, the germline J gene is used to fill in that end. The CDR3 extends over 15 amino acids. V lost 4 bases, J lost 1 base, and 7 bases stayed unmatched. CDR1 and CDR2 from the germline V gene are DFQATT and SNEGSKA (reference sequence).

A note on this clone: The read falls 3 residues short of the CDR3 end, and the missing part is taken from the germline J gene. V and J are TRBV18 and TRBJ2-2, with a tentative D call TRBD1 (6 bases). Trimming stripped 3 bases from V and 5 bases from J, with 19 bases between. The CDR3 is 17 residues long. CDR1 is KGHSH and CDR2 is LQKENI in the germline V gene. The covered CDR3 bases are TGTGCCAGCTCACCCCCCAGCAGGGGTCAAGGGACCGGGGAG. Protein: CASSPPSRGQGTGE. The full CDR3 sequence reads CASSPPSRGQGTGELFF. The full variable domain, completed using reference TRBV18 and TRBJ2-2, is NAGVMQNPRHLVRRRGQEARLRCSPMKGHSHVYWYRQLPEEGLKFMVYLQKENIIDESGMPKERFSAEFPKEGPSILRIQQVVRGDSAAYFCASSPPSRGQGTGELFFGEGSRLTVL.

This clone was counted many times. The read ends 3 residues before the CDR3 terminus; that terminus is restored from the germline J gene. The rearrangement joins TRBV7-2 to TRBJ2-1, with 10 bases identical to TRBD2. Germline lookup yields CDR1 SGHTA and CDR2 FQGNSA. V trimming: 2 bases; J trimming: 5 bases; junction bases outside the gene matches: 3. The CDR3 is 15 residues long. The CDR3 DNA, read in part, is TGTGCCAGCAGCTTAATGACTAGCGGGCACAATGAG. Encoded protein: CASSLMTSGHNE. From start to end, the CDR3 is CASSLMTSGHNEQFF.

This clone appeared many times. The sequenced part of the CDR3 DNA is TGCGCCAGCAGGGTGGGCCCCACCTCCCAAGAGACC. As protein: CASRVGPTSQET. The entire CDR3 reads CASRVGPTSQETQYF. This chain links TRBV5-1 with TRBJ2-5; D is unclear. The CDR3 end falls 3 residues outside the read, so it is completed with the germline J gene. The CDR3 runs to 15 residues. Trimming cost V 5 bases and J 1 base, with 15 bases left between them. Germline V CDR1 and CDR2: SGHRS, YFSETQ.

There are many counts of this clone. The read finishes 3 residues shy of the CDR3 end, and the germline J gene is used to complete it. The rearrangement links TRBV10-1 to TRBJ1-1; D might be TRBD1 (6 bases). Trimming left V 6 bases short and J 0 bases short, with 8 bases between. This CDR3 has 13 amino acids. Germline CDR1 reads WNHNN; CDR2 reads SYGVQD (reference sequence). The CDR3 reads CASSRDMNTEAFF. The covered CDR3 bases are TGCGCCAGCAGCCGGGACATGAACACTGAA.

A note on this clone: The observed sequence ends 3 residues before the CDR3 terminus, with the missing tail filled in from the germline J gene. The chain links TRBV7-9 to TRBJ2-7; a weak D match, TRBD2 (6 bases). Trimming cost V 5 bases and J 2 bases, with 10 bases left between them. CDR3 length equals 13 residues. In germline, CDR1 is SEHNR, CDR2 FQNEAQ (reference sequence). The CDR3 DNA, read in part, is TGTGCCAGCAGCCATGGAGGGGCCTACGAG. Translation gives CASSHGGAYE. The complete CDR3 sequence is CASSHGGAYEQYF.